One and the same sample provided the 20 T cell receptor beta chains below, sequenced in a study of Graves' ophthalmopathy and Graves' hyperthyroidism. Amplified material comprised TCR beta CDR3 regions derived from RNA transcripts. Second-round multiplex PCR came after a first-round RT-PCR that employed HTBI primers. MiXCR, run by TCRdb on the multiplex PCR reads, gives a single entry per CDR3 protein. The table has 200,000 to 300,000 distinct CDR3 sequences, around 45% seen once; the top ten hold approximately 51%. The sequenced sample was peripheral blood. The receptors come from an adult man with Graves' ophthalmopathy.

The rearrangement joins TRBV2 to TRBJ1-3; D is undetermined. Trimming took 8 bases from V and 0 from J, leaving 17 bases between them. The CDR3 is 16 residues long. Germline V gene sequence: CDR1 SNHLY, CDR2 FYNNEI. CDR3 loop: CASGTHYIVSGNTIYF. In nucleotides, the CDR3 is TGTGCCAGCGGCACCCACTACATAGTCTCTGGAAACACCATATATTTT.

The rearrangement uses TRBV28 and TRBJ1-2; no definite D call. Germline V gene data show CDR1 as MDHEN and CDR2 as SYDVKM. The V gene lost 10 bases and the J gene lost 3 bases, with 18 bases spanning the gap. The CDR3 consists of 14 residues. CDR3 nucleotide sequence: TGTGCCACCATCGGCCCCCGGAACGACTATGGCTACACCTTC. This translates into CATIGPRNDYGYTF.

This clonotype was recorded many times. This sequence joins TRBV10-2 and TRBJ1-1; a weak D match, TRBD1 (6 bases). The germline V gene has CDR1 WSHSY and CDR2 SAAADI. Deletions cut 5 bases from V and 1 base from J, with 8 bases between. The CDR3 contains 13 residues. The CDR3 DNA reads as TGCGCCAGCAGTCAGGGGACGAACACTGAAGCTTTCTTT. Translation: CASSQGTNTEAFF.

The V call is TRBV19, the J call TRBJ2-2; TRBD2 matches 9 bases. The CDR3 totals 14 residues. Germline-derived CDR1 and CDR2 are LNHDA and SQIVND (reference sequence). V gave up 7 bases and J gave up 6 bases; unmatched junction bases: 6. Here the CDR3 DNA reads TGTGCCAGTATCTCGCGGGGGGGCCCCGGGGAGCTGTTTTTT. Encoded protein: CASISRGGPGELFF.

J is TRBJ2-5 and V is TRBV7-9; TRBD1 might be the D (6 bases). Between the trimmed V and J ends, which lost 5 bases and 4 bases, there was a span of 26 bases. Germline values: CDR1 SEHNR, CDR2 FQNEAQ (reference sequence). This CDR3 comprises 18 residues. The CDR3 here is CASSPSPGHGILGETQYF. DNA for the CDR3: TGTGCCAGCAGCCCCTCCCCGGGACACGGAATCCTCGGAGAGACCCAGTACTTC.

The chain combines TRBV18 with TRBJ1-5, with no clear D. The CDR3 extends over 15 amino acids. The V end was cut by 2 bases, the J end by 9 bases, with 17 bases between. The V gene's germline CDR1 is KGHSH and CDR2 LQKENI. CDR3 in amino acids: CASSPSREHSSPQHF. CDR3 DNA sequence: TGTGCCAGCTCACCATCACGAGAGCACTCCTCGCCCCAGCATTTT. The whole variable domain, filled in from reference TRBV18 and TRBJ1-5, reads NAGVMQNPRHLVRRRGQEARLRCSPMKGHSHVYWYRQLPEEGLKFMVYLQKENIIDESGMPKERFSAEFPKEGPSILRIQQVVRGDSAAYFCASSPSREHSSPQHFGDGTRLSIL.

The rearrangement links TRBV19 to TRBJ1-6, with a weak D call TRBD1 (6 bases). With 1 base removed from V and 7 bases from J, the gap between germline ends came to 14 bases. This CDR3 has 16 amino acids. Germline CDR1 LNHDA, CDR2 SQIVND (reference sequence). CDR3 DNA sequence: TGTGCCAGTAGTATAGTAGGAAGAGGGGGGAATTCACCCCTCCACTTT. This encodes CASSIVGRGGNSPLHF.

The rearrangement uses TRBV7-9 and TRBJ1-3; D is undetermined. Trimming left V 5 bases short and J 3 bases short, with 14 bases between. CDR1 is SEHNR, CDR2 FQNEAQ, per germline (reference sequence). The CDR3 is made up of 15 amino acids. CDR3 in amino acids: CASSARREGGNTIYF. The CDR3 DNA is TGTGCCAGCAGCGCCCGACGGGAAGGTGGAAACACCATATATTTT.

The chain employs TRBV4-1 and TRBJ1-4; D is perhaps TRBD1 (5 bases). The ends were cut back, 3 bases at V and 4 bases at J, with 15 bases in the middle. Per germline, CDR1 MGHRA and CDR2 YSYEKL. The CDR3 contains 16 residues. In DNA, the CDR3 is TGCGCCAGCAGCCAGCCCGCTAGGGGCCTTAATGAAAAACTGTTTTTT. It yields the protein CASSQPARGLNEKLFF.

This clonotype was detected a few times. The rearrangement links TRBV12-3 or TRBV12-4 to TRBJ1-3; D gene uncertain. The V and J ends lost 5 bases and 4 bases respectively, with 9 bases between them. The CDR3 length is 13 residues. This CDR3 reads CASSPDTGNTIYF. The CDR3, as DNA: TGTGCCAGCAGTCCTGACACGGGAAACACCATATATTTT.

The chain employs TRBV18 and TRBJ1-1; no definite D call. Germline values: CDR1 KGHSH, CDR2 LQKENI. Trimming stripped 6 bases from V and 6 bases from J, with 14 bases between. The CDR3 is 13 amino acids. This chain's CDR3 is CASSSSDTAEAFF. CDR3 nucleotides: TGTGCCAGCTCCTCTTCCGATACAGCTGAAGCTTTCTTT. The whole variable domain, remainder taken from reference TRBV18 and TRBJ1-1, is NAGVMQNPRHLVRRRGQEARLRCSPMKGHSHVYWYRQLPEEGLKFMVYLQKENIIDESGMPKERFSAEFPKEGPSILRIQQVVRGDSAAYFCASSSSDTAEAFFGQGTRLTVV.

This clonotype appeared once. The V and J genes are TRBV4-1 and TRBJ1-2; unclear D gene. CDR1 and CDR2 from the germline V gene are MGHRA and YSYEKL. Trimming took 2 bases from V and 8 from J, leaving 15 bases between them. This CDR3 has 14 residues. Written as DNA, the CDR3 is TGCGCCAGCAGCCAACAGAGAGGGTATCAAGGCTACACCTTC. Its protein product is CASSQQRGYQGYTF.

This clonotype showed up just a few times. CDR3 in amino acids: CASSYGQGKTQYF. The CDR3 DNA reads TGTGCCAGCAGTTATGGACAGGGCAAGACCCAGTACTTC. The chain links TRBV7-9 to TRBJ2-5; 8 bases align to TRBD1. With 6 bases clipped from V and 6 bases from J, the junction kept 6 bases outside the gene matches. The germline V gene has CDR1 SEHNR and CDR2 FQNEAQ (reference sequence). The CDR3 is 13 amino acids.

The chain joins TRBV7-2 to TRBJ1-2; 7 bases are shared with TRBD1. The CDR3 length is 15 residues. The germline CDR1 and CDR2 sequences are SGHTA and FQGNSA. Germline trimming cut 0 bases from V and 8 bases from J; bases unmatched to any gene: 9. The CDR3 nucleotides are TGTGCCAGCAGCTTAGCCAGACAGGGAGTGGAAGGCTACACCTTC. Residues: CASSLARQGVEGYTF.

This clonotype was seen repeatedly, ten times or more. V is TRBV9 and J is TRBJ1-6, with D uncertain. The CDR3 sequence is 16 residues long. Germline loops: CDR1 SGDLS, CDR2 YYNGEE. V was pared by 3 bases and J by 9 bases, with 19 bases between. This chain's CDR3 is CASSDPPTLLGSPLHF. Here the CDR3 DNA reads TGTGCCAGCAGCGATCCTCCGACTTTACTAGGTTCACCCCTCCACTTT.

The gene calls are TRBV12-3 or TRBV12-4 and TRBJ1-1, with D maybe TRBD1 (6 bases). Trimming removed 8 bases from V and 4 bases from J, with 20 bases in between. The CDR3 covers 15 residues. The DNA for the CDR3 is TGTGCCAGCGTAGGCCCGGGGCAGGGGATCACTGAAGCTTTCTTT. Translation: CASVGPGQGITEAFF.

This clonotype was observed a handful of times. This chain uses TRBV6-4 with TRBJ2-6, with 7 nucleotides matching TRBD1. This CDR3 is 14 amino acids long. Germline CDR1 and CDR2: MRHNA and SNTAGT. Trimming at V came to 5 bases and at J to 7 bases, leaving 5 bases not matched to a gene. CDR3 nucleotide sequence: TGTGCCAGCAGTCTGACAGGGTTAGCCAACGTCCTGACTTTC. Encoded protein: CASSLTGLANVLTF.

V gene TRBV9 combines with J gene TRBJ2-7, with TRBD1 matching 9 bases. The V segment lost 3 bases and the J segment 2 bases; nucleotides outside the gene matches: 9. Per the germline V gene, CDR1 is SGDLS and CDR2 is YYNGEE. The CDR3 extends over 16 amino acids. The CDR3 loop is CASSAGPGTGTYEQYF. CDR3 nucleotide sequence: TGTGCCAGCAGCGCCGGCCCTGGGACAGGGACCTACGAGCAGTACTTC.

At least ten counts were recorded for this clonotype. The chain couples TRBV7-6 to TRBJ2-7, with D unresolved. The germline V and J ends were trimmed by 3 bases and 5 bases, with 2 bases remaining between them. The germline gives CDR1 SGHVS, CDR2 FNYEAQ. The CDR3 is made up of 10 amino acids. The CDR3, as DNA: TGTGCCAGCAGCTTCCACGAGCAGTACTTC. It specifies CASSFHEQYF.

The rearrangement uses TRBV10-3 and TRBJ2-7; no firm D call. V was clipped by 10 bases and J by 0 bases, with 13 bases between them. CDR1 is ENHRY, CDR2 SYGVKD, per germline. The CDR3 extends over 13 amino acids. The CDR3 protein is CASHSQSSYEQYF. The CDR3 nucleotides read TGTGCCAGCCACAGTCAGAGCTCCTACGAGCAGTACTTC.